This T cell receptor (beta chain) appears in the sequencing data of a study of T cell repertoires in cytomegalovirus infection. Study summary: Public TCR beta signatures provided an indication of both CMV infection and a matching HLA type.

Germline lookup yields CDR1 MNHEY and CDR2 SVGAGI. V dropped 4 bases and J dropped 0 bases, with 10 bases sitting between them. This CDR3 contains 15 residues. The study's findings and limits: The cumulative frequency of public TCR beta families distinguished individuals who carried CMV together with the relevant HLA.

This clonotype was counted a few times. The antigen remains undetermined. TCRdb called the reads again in MiXCR, with one record for every CDR3 protein. The data show fewer than 1,000,000 distinct CDR3 sequences, around 30% seen once. The clonotype was recovered from a human donor in good health (CMV status not recorded). Some clones in this sample may be carry-over from other donors' samples. Sequences were derived from cultured CD8+ T cells from PBMCs, sampled from culture after CMV antigen stimulation. The rearrangement joins TRBV6-5 to TRBJ1-5; no definite D call. DNA of the CDR3: TGTGCCAGCAGTTTACGAGATGATAGCAATCAGCCCCAGCATTTT. Residues: CASSLRDDSNQPQHF.